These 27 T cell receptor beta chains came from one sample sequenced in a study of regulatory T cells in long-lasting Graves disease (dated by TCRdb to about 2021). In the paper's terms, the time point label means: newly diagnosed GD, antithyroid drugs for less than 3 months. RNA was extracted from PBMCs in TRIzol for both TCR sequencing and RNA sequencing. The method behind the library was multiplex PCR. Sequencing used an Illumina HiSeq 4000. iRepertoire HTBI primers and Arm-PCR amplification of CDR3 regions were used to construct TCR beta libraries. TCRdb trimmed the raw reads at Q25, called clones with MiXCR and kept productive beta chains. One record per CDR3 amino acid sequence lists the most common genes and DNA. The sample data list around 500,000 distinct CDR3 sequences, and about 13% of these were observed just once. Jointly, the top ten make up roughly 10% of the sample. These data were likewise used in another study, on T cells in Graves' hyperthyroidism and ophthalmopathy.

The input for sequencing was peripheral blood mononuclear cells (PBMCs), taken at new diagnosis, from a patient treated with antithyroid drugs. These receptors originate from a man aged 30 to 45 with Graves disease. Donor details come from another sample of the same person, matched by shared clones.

The CDR3 nucleotides are TGTGCCAGCAGTTGGGGTGGACAGAGCTTTAACTATGGCTACACCTTC. It translates to CASSWGGQSFNYGYTF. The gene calls are TRBV6-2 or TRBV6-3 and TRBJ1-2; possible D gene TRBD1, 6 bases. The V and J ends lost 4 bases and 1 base respectively, with 16 bases between them. The CDR3 is 16 amino acids. CDR1 is MNHEY and CDR2 is SVGEGT in the germline V gene.

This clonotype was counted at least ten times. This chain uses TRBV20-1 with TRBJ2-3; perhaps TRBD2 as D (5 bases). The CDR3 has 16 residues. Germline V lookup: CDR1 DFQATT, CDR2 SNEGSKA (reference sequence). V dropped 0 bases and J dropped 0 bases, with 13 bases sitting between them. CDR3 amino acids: CSARDPYRTSTDTQYF. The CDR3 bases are TGCAGTGCTAGAGATCCGTATCGGACTAGCACAGATACGCAGTATTTT.

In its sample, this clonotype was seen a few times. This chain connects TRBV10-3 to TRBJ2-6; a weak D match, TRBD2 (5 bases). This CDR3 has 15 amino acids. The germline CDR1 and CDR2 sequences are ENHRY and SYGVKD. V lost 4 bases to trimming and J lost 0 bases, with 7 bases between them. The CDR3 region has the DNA TGTGCCATCAGTGCGGGGTTCTCTGGGGCCAACGTCCTGACTTTC. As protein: CAISAGFSGANVLTF.

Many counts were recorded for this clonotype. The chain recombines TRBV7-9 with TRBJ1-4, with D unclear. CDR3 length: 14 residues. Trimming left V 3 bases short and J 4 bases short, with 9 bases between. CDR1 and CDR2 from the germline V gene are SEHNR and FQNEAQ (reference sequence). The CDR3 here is CASSFDTFNEKLFF. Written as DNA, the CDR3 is TGTGCCAGCAGCTTCGACACTTTTAATGAAAAACTGTTTTTT.

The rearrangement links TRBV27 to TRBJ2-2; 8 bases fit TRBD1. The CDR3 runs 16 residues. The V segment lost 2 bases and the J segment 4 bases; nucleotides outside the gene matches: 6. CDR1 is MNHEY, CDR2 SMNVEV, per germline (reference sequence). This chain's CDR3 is CASSLTPRGRTGELFF. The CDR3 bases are TGTGCCAGCAGTTTAACCCCCAGGGGGCGCACCGGGGAGCTGTTTTTT.

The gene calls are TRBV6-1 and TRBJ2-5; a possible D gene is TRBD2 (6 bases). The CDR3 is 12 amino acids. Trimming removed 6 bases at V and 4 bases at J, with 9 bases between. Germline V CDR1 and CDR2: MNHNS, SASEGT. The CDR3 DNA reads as TGTGCCAGCAGGGGACTCTCAGAGACCCAGTACTTC. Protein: CASRGLSETQYF.

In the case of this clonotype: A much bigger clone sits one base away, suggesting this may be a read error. The CDR3 region is CSASRTGLYPSEAFF. CDR3 nucleotide sequence: TGCAGTGCTAGCCGGACAGGGCTCTATCCCTCTGAAGCTTTCTTT. This chain joins TRBV20-1 and TRBJ1-1, with 8 bases aligning to TRBD1. This CDR3 contains 15 residues. The germline V gene has CDR1 DFQATT and CDR2 SNEGSKA (reference sequence). The junction had 12 bases not matched to a gene; V was cut back by 3 bases and J by 6 bases.

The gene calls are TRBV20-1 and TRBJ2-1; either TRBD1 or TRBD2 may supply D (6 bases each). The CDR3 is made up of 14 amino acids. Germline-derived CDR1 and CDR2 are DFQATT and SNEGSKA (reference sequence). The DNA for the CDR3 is TGCAATTTACAGAGGCGCCTAGGGGGGAATAAGCAGTTCTTC. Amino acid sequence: CNLQRRLGGNKQFF.

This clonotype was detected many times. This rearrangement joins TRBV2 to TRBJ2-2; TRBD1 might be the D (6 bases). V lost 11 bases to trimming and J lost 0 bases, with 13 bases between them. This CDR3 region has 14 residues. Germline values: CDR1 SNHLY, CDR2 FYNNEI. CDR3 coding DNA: TGTGCCCAGACTGGGGGCGCGAACACCGGGGAGCTGTTTTTT. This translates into CAQTGGANTGELFF.

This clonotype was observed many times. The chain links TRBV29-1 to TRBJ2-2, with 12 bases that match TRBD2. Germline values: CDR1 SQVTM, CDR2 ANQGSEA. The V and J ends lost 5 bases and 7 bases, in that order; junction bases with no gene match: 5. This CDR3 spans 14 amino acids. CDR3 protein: CSVPLAGGIGELFF. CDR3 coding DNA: TGCAGCGTTCCGCTAGCGGGAGGGATCGGGGAGCTGTTTTTT.

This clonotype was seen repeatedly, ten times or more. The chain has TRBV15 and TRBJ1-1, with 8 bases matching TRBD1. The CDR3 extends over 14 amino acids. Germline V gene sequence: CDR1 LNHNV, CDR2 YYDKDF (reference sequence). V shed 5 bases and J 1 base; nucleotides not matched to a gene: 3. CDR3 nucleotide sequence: TGTGCCACCAGCGGAGGGACAGGGAACACTGAAGCTTTCTTT. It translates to CATSGGTGNTEAFF. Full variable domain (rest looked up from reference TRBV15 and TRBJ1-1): DAMVIQNPRYQVTQFGKPVTLSCSQTLNHNVMYWYQQKSSQAPKLLFHYYDKDFNNEADTPDNFQSRRPNTSFCFLDIRSPGLGDTAMYLCATSGGTGNTEAFFGQGTRLTVV.

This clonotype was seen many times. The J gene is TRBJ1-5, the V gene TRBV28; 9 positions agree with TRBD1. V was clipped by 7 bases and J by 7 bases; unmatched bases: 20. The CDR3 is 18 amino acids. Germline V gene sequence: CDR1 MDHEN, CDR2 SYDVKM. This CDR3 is CASILRGTGWVTEQPQHF. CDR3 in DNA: TGTGCCAGCATCCTAAGGGGGACAGGGTGGGTTACAGAGCAGCCCCAGCATTTT.

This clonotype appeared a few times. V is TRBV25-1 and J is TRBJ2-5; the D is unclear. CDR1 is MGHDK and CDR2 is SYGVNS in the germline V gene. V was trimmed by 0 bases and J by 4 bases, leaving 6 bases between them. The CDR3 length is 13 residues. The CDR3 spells CASSEYRIETQYF. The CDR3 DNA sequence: TGTGCCAGCAGTGAATATCGGATAGAGACCCAGTACTTC. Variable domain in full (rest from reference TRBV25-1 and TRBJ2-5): EADIYQTPRYLVIGTGKKITLECSQTMGHDKMYWYQQDPGMELHLIHYSYGVNSTEKGDLSSESTVSRIRTEHFPLTLESARPSHTSQYLCASSEYRIETQYFGPGTRLLVL.

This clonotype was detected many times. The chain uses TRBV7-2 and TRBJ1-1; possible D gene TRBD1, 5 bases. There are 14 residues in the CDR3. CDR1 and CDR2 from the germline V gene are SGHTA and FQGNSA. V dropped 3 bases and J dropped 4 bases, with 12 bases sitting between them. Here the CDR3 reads CASSFNGGFTEAFF. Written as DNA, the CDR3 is TGTGCCAGCAGCTTCAACGGGGGATTCACTGAAGCTTTCTTT. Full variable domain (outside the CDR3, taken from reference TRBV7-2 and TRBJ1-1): GAGVSQSPSNKVTEKGKDVELRCDPISGHTALYWYRQSLGQGLEFLIYFQGNSAPDKSGLPSDRFSAERTGGSVSTLTIQRTQQEDSAVYLCASSFNGGFTEAFFGQGTRLTVV.

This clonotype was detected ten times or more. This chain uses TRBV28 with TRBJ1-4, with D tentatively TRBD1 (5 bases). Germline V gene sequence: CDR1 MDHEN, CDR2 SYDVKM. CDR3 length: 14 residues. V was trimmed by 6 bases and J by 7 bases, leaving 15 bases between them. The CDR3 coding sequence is TGTGCCAGCAGACCGGGGACTGTTGGTGAAAAACTGTTTTTT. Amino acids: CASRPGTVGEKLFF.

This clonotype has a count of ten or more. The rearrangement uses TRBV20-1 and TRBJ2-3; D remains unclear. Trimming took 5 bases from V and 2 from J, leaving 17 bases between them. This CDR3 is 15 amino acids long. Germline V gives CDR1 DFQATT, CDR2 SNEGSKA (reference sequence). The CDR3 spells CSAPPQIRNTDTQYF. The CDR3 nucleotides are TGCAGTGCTCCCCCTCAAATTAGGAACACAGATACGCAGTATTTT.

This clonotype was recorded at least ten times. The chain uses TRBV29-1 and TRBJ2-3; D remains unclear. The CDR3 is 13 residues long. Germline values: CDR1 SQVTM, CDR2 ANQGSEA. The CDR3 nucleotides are TGCAGTGCCGCATGGAGCGGCACAGATACGCAGTATTTT. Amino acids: CSAAWSGTDTQYF.

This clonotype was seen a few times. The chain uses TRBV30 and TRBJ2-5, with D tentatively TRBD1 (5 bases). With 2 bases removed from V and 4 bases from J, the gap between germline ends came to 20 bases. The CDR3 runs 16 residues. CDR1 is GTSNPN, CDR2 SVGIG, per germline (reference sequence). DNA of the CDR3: TGTGCCTGGAGTACAGGAGATGGGTCCCGAGGAGAGACCCAGTACTTC. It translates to CAWSTGDGSRGETQYF.

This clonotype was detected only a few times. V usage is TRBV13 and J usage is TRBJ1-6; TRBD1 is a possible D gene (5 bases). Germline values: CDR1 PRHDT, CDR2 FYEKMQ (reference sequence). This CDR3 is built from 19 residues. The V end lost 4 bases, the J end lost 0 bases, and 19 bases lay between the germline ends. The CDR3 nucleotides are TGTGCCAGCAGCTACGTCAGGGATCGGCTTAGCTCCTATAATTCACCCCTCCACTTT. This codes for CASSYVRDRLSSYNSPLHF.

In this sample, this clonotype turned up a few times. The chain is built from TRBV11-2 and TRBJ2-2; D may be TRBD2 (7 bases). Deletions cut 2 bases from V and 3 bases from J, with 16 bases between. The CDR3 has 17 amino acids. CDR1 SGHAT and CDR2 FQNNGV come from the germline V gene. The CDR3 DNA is TGTGCCAGCAGCTTATGGGGGGGCGCTTCGGACACCGGGGAGCTGTTTTTT. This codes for CASSLWGGASDTGELFF. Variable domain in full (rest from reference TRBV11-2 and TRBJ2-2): EAGVAQSPRYKIIEKRQSVAFWCNPISGHATLYWYQQILGQGPKLLIQFQNNGVVDDSQLPKDRFSAERLKGVDSTLKIQPAKLEDSAVYLCASSLWGGASDTGELFFGEGSRLTVL.

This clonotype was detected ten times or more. CDR3 in amino acids: CASSPGTVYEQYF. The CDR3 coding sequence is TGTGCCAGCAGCCCCGGGACAGTCTACGAGCAGTACTTC. V is TRBV7-8 and J is TRBJ2-7, with TRBD1 identical over 7 bases. Germline V lookup: CDR1 SGHVS, CDR2 FQNEAQ. The ends lost 5 bases at V and 3 bases at J; junction bases unmatched: 4. The CDR3 has 13 amino acids.

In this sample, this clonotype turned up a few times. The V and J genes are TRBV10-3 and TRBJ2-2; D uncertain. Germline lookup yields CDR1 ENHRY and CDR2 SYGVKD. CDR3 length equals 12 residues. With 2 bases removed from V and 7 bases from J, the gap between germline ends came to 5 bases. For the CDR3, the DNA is TGTGCCATCAGTGAGCGGGTCGGGGAGCTGTTTTTT. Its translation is CAISERVGELFF.

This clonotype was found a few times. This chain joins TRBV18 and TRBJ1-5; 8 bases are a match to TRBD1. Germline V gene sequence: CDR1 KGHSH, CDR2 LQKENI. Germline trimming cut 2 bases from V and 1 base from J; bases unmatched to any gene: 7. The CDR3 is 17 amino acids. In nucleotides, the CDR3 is TGTGCCAGCTCACCAGGACAGGGTAGGAACAGCAATCAGCCCCAGCATTTT. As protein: CASSPGQGRNSNQPQHF.

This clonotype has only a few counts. CDR3 region: CASSYRPSSNNEQFF. CDR3 DNA sequence: TGTGCCAGCAGTTACCGGCCGAGCAGCAACAATGAGCAGTTCTTC. The gene calls are TRBV6-2 or TRBV6-3 and TRBJ2-1; D remains ambiguous. Trimming shortened V by 2 bases and J by 5 bases, and 13 bases separated the two germline ends. CDR1 is MNHEY, CDR2 SVGEGT, per germline. The CDR3 is 15 amino acids.

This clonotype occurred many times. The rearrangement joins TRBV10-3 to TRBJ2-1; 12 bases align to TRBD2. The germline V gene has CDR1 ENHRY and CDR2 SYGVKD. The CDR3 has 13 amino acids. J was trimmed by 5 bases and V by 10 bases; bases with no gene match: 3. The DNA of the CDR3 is TGTGCCACCCGGACTAGCGGGGACAATGAGCAGTTCTTC. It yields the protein CATRTSGDNEQFF.

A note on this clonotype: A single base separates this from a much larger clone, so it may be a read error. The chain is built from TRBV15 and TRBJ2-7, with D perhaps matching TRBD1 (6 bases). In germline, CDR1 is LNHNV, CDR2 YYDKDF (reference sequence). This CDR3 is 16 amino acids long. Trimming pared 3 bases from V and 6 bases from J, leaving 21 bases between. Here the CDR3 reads CATSRHHAEQGPEQYF. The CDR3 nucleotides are TGTGCCACCAGCAGGCACCACGCCGAACAGGGCCCCGAGCAGTACTTC.

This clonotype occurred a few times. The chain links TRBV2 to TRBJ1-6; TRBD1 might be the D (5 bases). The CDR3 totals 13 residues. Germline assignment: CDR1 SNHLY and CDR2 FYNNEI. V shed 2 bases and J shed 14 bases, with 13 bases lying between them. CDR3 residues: CASSESQKGSLHF. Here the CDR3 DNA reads TGTGCCAGCAGTGAATCACAGAAGGGGTCCCTCCACTTT.